This T cell receptor (beta chain) was observed in a study of shared clonotypes between healthy human individuals. Germline CDR1 reads SGHRS; CDR2 reads YFSETQ. The CDR3 consists of 18 residues. J gave up 0 bases and V 0 bases, and 7 bases lay outside the gene matches. Naivety among CD8 cells was defined by CD45RO negativity and positive CCR7 selection, thereby excluding terminally differentiated effector memory CD45RA+ cells. Clones were read by immunoSEQ multiplex PCR, and TCRdb kept only the in-frame ones, dropping some. The table has about 2.1 million clones, around 93% seen once; the top ten hold around 1.7%.

The origin of this receptor is a man aged 18-30 years in good health. Some clones in this sample may be carry-over from other donors' samples. The chain carries TRBV5-1 and TRBJ2-7, with 12 bases that match TRBD2. Sequencing input: naive CD8+ T cells from PBMCs. The CDR3 spells CASSLAGLAGRSSYEQYF. CDR3 sequence (DNA): TGCGCCAGCAGCTTGGCCGGACTAGCGGGGCGCAGCTCCTACGAGCAGTACTTC.